This entry lists 8 T cell receptor beta chains sequenced from one sample in a study of response to subunit inactivated influenza vaccine. MiXCR, applied by TCRdb to the RT-PCR reads, yields one record per CDR3 protein. The sample has hundreds of thousands of distinct CDR3 sequences; about 25% are singletons. Sequencing was performed on CD4+ T cells sorted from PBMCs, taken roughly 5 days after vaccination. All receptors derive from a man over 45 who received an inactivated influenza vaccine.

This clonotype has just a few counts. The chain is built from TRBV7-8 and TRBJ2-7, with TRBD1 matching over 9 bases. Germline CDR1 and CDR2: SGHVS and FQNEAQ. The CDR3 extends over 15 amino acids. V was pared by 4 bases and J by 3 bases, with 7 bases of the junction left unmatched. The chain's CDR3 is CASSYRTGELYEQYF. In DNA, the CDR3 is TGTGCCAGCAGCTACCGGACAGGGGAACTCTACGAGCAGTACTTC. Filled out from reference TRBV7-8 and TRBJ2-7, the complete variable domain reads GAGVSQSPRYKVAKRGQDVALRCDPISGHVSLFWYQQALGQGPEFLTYFQNEAQLDKSGLPSDRFFAERPEGSVSTLKIQRTQQEDSAVYLCASSYRTGELYEQYFGPGTRLTVT.

The chain uses TRBV27 and TRBJ2-7, with D perhaps matching TRBD1 (7 bases). Germline V gene data show CDR1 as MNHEY and CDR2 as SMNVEV (reference sequence). Trimming stripped 5 bases from V and 5 bases from J, with 16 bases between. This CDR3 spans 14 amino acids. CDR3 residues: CASSRSGGNNEQYF. The CDR3, as DNA: TGTGCCAGCAGTCGGTCAGGGGGGAACAACGAGCAGTACTTC.

This clonotype has more than one count but fewer than ten. The chain employs TRBV7-8 and TRBJ2-3; TRBD2 matches at 12 bases. The length of the CDR3 is 16 residues. The ends lost 5 bases at V and 5 bases at J; junction bases unmatched: 8. Germline V gene sequence: CDR1 SGHVS, CDR2 FQNEAQ. The CDR3 is CASSAGLAGRGDTQYF. The CDR3 nucleotides are TGTGCCAGCAGCGCTGGACTAGCGGGGCGGGGAGATACGCAGTATTTT. Using reference TRBV7-8 and TRBJ2-3 for the parts outside the CDR3, the full variable domain is GAGVSQSPRYKVAKRGQDVALRCDPISGHVSLFWYQQALGQGPEFLTYFQNEAQLDKSGLPSDRFFAERPEGSVSTLKIQRTQQEDSAVYLCASSAGLAGRGDTQYFGPGTRLTVL.

This clonotype was observed a handful of times. The chain's CDR3 is CASSYNSLVDYEQYF. The CDR3 DNA reads TGTGCCAGCAGTTACAACTCCTTGGTCGACTACGAGCAGTACTTC. The chain couples TRBV6-2 or TRBV6-3 to TRBJ2-7; D is unresolved. The CDR3 spans 15 residues. Trimming removed 2 bases from V and 3 bases from J, with 14 bases in between. Germline CDR1 is MNHEY and CDR2 is SVGEGT.

This clonotype was seen more than once but under ten times. This chain joins TRBV5-1 and TRBJ2-1; D remains ambiguous. This CDR3 region has 13 residues. Germline values: CDR1 SGHRS, CDR2 YFSETQ. Trimming stripped 0 bases from V and 9 bases from J, with 10 bases between. CDR3 region: CASSLGSHPEQFF. CDR3 DNA: TGCGCCAGCAGCTTGGGGTCCCATCCTGAGCAGTTCTTC.

This clonotype was seen a handful of times. This chain links TRBV29-1 with TRBJ2-3; D is unresolved. Trimming took 4 bases from V and 1 from J, leaving 12 bases between them. CDR1 SQVTM and CDR2 ANQGSEA come from the germline V gene. There are 14 residues in the CDR3. CDR3 loop: CSVAGVDRTDTQYF. CDR3 nucleotide sequence: TGCAGCGTTGCTGGGGTCGATCGCACAGATACGCAGTATTTT.

This rearrangement joins TRBV10-2 to TRBJ1-1; 8 nucleotides agree with TRBD1. The germline gives CDR1 WSHSY, CDR2 SAAADI. V dropped 8 bases and J dropped 4; count of bases not matched to a gene: 9. This CDR3 region has 14 residues. For the CDR3, the DNA is TGCGCCAGCCGCCCGGACAGGGTGGGCACTGAAGCTTTCTTT. Its translation is CASRPDRVGTEAFF.

The V call is TRBV4-3, the J call TRBJ1-2; a possible D gene is TRBD1 (6 bases). Per germline, CDR1 LGHNA and CDR2 YSLEER. V lost 4 bases, J lost 4 bases, and 16 bases lay in between. This CDR3 is 15 amino acids long. The CDR3 nucleotides read TGCGCCAGCAGCCGGGGAACGGACAGTCGCTATGGCTACACCTTC. Translating it yields CASSRGTDSRYGYTF.